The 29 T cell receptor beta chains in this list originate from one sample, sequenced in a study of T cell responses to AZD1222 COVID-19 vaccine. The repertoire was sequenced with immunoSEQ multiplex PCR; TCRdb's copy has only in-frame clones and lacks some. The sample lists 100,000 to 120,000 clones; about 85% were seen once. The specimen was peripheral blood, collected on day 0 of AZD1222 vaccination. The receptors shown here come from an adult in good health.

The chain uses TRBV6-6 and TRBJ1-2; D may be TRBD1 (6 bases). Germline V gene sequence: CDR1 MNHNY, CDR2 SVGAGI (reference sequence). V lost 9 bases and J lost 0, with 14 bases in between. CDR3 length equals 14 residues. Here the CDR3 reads CASWRRGTNYGYTF. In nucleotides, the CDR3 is TGTGCCAGTTGGAGAAGGGGGACTAACTATGGCTACACCTTC.

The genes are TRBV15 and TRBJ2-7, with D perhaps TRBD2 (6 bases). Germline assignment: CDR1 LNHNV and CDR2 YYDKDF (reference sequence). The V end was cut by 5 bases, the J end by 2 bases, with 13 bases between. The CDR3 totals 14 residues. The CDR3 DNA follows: TGTGCCACCAGCCTCGGGGGAGCCGCCTACGAGCAGTACTTC. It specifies CATSLGGAAYEQYF. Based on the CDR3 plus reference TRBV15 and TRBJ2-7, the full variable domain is DAMVIQNPRYQVTQFGKPVTLSCSQTLNHNVMYWYQQKSSQAPKLLFHYYDKDFNNEADTPDNFQSRRPNTSFCFLDIRSPGLGDTAMYLCATSLGGAAYEQYFGPGTRLTVT.

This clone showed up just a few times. CDR3 in amino acids: CASSLKGPLEKLFF. The DNA for the CDR3 is TGTGCCAGCAGTTTAAAGGGCCCTCTTGAAAAACTGTTTTTT. The gene calls are TRBV28 and TRBJ1-4; no reliable D call. CDR3 size: 14 residues. The germline gives CDR1 MDHEN, CDR2 SYDVKM. V lost 2 bases and J 7 bases, leaving 11 bases between the germline ends.

The CDR3 loop is CASSQDKESRGTQYF. The CDR3 DNA sequence: TGTGCCAGCAGCCAAGATAAAGAGAGCAGAGGTACGCAGTATTTT. This chain uses TRBV4-2 with TRBJ2-3; D unclear. Trimming left V 0 bases short and J 8 bases short, with 15 bases between. CDR1 is LGHNA, CDR2 YNFKEQ, per germline. The CDR3 loop spans 15 amino acids.

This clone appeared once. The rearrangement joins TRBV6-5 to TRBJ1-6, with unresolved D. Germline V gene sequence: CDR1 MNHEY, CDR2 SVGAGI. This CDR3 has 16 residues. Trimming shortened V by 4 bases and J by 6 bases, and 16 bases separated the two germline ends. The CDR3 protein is CASSSLSRETNSPLHF. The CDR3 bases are TGTGCCAGCAGTTCACTATCCCGGGAGACTAATTCACCCCTCCACTTT.

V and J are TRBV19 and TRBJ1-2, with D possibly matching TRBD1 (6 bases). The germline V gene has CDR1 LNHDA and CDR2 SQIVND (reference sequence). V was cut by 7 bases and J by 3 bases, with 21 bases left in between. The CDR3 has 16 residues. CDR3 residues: CASNPTGLRAHYGYTF. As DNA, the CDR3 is TGTGCCAGTAACCCTACAGGGCTCAGGGCCCACTATGGCTACACCTTC.

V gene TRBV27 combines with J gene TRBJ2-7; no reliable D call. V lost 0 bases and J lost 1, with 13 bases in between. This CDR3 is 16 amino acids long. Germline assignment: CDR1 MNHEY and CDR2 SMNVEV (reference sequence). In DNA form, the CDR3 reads TGTGCCAGCAGTTTATCGAGGTCCGGCAGTTCCTACGAGCAGTACTTC. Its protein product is CASSLSRSGSSYEQYF.

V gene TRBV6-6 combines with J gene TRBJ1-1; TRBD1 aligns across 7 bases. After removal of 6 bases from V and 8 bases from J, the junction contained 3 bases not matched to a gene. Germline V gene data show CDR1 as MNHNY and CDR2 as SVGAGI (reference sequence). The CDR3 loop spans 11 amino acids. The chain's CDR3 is CASSWDSEAFF. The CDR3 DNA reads TGTGCCAGCAGCTGGGACAGCGAAGCTTTCTTT.

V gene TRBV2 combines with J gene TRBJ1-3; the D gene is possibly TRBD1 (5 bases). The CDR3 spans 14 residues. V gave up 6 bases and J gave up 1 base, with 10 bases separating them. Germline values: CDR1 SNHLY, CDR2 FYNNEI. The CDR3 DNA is TGTGCCAGCAGGAGCAGGGTATCTGGAAACACCATATATTTT. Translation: CASRSRVSGNTIYF.

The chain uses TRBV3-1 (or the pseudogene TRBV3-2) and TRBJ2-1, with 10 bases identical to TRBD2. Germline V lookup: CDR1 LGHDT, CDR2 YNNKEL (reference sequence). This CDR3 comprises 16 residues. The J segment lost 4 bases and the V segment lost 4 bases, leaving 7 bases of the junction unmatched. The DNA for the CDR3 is TGTGCCAGCAGCCCACATATAGCGGGGGGTTACAATGAGCAGTTCTTC. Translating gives CASSPHIAGGYNEQFF.

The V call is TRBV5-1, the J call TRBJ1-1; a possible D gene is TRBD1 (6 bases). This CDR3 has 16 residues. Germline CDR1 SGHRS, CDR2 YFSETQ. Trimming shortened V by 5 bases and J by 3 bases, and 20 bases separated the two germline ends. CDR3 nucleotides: TGCGCCAGCAGTTTCATTGTGGGGGGCGGGGACACTGAAGCTTTCTTT. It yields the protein CASSFIVGGGDTEAFF.

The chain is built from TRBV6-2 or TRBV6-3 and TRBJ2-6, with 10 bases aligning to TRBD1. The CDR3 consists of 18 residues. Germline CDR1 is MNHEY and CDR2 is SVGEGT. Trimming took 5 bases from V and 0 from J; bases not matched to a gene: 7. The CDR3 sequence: CASSLKGQGVSGANVLTF. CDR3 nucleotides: TGTGCCAGCAGTCTCAAAGGACAGGGGGTCTCTGGGGCCAACGTCCTGACTTTC.

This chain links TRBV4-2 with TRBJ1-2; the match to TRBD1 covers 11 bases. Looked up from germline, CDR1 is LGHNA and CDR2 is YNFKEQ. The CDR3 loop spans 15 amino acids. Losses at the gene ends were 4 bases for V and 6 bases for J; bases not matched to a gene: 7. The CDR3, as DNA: TGTGCCAGCAGCCTCGGGGACAGGGGGGACGATGGCTACACCTTC. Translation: CASSLGDRGDDGYTF.

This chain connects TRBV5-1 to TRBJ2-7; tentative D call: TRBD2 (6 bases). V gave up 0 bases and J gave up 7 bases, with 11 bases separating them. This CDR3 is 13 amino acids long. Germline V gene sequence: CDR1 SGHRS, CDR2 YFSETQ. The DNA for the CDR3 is TGCGCCAGCAGCTTGGAACGGGAGAGGGAGCAGTACTTC. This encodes CASSLEREREQYF.

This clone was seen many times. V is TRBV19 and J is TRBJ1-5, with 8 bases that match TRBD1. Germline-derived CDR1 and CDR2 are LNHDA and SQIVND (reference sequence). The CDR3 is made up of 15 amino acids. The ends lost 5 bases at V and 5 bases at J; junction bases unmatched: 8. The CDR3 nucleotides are TGTGCCAGTAGTCCGACAGGGGTGAACGATCAGCCCCAGCATTTT. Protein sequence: CASSPTGVNDQPQHF.

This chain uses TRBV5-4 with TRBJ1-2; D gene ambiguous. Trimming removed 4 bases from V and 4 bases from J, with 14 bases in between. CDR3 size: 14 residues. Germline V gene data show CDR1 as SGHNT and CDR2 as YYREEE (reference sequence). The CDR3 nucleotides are TGTGCCAGCAGCGGGCAGTTAGACTTCTATGGCTACACCTTC. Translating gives CASSGQLDFYGYTF.

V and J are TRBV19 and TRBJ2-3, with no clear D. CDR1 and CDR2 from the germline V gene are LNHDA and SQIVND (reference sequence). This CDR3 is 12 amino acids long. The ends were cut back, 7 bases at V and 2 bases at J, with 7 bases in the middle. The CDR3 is CASTSDTDTQYF. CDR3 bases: TGTGCCAGTACAAGCGACACAGATACGCAGTATTTT.

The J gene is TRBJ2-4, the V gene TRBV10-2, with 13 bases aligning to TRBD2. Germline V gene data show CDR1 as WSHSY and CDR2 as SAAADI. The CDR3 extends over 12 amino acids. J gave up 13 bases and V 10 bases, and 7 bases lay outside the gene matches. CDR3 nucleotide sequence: TGCGCCACCCAGACTAGCGGGAGGTTCCAGTACTTC. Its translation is CATQTSGRFQYF.

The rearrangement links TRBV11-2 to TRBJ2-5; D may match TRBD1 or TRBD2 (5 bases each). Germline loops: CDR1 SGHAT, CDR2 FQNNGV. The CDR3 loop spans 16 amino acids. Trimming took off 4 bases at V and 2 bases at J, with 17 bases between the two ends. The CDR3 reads CASSSRGASEQETQYF. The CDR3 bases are TGTGCCAGCAGCTCCCGAGGGGCAAGCGAGCAAGAGACCCAGTACTTC.

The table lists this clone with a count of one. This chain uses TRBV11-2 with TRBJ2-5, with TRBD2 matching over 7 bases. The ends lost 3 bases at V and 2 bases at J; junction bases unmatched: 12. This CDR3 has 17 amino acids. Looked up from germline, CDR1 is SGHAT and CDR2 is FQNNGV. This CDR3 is CASSFPVWASGQETQYF. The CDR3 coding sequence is TGTGCCAGCAGCTTTCCCGTGTGGGCTAGCGGACAAGAGACCCAGTACTTC. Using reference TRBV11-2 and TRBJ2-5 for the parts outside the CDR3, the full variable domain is EAGVAQSPRYKIIEKRQSVAFWCNPISGHATLYWYQQILGQGPKLLIQFQNNGVVDDSQLPKDRFSAERLKGVDSTLKIQPAKLEDSAVYLCASSFPVWASGQETQYFGPGTRLLVL.

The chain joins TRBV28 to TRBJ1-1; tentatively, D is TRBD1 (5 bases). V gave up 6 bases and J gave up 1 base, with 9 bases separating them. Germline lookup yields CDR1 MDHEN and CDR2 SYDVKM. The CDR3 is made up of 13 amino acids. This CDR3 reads CASRRTGNTEAFF. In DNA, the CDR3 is TGTGCCAGCAGGAGAACAGGGAACACTGAAGCTTTCTTT.

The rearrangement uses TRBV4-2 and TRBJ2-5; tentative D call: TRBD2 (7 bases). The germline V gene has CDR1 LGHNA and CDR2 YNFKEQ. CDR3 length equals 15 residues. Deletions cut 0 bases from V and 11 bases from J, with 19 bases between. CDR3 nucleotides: TGTGCCAGCAGCCAAGATGCGGGGGCCAAGAGGGTTCAGTACTTC. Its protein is CASSQDAGAKRVQYF.

CDR3: CASSPSRGPNTEAFF. The CDR3 DNA reads as TGTGCCAGCAGCCCTAGCCGCGGACCGAACACTGAAGCTTTCTTT. The chain recombines TRBV14 with TRBJ1-1; D not resolved. The CDR3 runs to 15 residues. The V end lost 4 bases, the J end lost 1 base, and 13 bases lay between the germline ends. Germline CDR1 reads SGHDN; CDR2 reads FVKESK.

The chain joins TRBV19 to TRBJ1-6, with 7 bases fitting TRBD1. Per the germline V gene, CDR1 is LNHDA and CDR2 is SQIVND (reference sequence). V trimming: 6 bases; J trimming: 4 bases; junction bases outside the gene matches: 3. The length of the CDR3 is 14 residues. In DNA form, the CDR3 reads TGTGCCAGTAGCCAGGGGGATTATAATTCACCCCTCCACTTT. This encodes CASSQGDYNSPLHF.

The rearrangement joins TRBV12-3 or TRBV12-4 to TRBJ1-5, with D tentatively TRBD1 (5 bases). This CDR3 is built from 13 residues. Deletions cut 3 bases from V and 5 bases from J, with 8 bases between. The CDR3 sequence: CASSFQGDQPQHF. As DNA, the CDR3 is TGTGCCAGCAGTTTTCAGGGAGATCAGCCCCAGCATTTT.

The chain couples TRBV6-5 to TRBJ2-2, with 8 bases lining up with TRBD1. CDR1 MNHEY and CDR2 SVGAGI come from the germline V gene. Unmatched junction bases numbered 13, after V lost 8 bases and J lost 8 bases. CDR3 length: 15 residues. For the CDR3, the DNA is TGTGCCAGCCAAGTTGGACAGGGAATACCGGGGGAGCTGTTTTTT. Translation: CASQVGQGIPGELFF.

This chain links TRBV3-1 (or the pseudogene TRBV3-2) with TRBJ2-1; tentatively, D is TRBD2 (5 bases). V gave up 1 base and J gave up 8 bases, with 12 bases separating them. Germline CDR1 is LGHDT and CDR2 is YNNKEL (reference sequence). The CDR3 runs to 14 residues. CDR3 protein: CASSQARVSDEQFF. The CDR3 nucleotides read TGTGCCAGCAGCCAAGCGCGGGTTAGCGATGAGCAGTTCTTC.

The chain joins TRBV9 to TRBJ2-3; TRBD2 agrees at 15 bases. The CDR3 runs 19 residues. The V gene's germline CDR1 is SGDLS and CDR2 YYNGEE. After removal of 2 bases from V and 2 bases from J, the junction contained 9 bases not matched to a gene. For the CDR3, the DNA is TGTGCCAGCAGCGTGGGACTAGCGGGAGGAGTATTACCCACAGATACGCAGTATTTT. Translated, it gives CASSVGLAGGVLPTDTQYF.

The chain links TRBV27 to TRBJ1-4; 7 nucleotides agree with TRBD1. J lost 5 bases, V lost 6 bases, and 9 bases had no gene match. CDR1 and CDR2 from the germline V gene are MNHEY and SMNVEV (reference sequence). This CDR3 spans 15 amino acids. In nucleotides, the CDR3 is TGTGCCAGCAGAACCACAGGGGTTGTAAATGAAAAACTGTTTTTT. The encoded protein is CASRTTGVVNEKLFF.